Sequencing of this T cell receptor beta chain was carried out in a study of post-analysis software for immune sequencing data. Findings and caveats of the study: Included in a set of five TRBV segments more frequent in patients than controls were TRBV5-6, TRBV5-1 and TRBV20-1.

CDR3 length: 15 amino acids. The germline CDR1 and CDR2 sequences are SEHNR and FQNEAQ (reference sequence). The trim removed 5 bases at V and 7 bases at J, leaving 10 bases unmatched. A note on this clonotype: The antigen remains unidentified.

Built from TCR beta cDNA, the libraries had unique molecular identifiers in them. One entry per CDR3 protein, called by TCRdb with MiXCR from the PCR reads. The sample records more than 500,000 distinct CDR3 sequences, approximately 34% being singletons. The material sequenced was blood. The chain carries TRBV7-9 and TRBJ1-4; 7 bases agree with TRBD1. The source of this sequence is a girl aged 2-17 years with multiple sclerosis. The CDR3 nucleotides are TGTGCCAGCAGCGTGGGGGACAGAGAAACTGAAAAACTGTTTTTT. Translating it yields CASSVGDRETEKLFF.